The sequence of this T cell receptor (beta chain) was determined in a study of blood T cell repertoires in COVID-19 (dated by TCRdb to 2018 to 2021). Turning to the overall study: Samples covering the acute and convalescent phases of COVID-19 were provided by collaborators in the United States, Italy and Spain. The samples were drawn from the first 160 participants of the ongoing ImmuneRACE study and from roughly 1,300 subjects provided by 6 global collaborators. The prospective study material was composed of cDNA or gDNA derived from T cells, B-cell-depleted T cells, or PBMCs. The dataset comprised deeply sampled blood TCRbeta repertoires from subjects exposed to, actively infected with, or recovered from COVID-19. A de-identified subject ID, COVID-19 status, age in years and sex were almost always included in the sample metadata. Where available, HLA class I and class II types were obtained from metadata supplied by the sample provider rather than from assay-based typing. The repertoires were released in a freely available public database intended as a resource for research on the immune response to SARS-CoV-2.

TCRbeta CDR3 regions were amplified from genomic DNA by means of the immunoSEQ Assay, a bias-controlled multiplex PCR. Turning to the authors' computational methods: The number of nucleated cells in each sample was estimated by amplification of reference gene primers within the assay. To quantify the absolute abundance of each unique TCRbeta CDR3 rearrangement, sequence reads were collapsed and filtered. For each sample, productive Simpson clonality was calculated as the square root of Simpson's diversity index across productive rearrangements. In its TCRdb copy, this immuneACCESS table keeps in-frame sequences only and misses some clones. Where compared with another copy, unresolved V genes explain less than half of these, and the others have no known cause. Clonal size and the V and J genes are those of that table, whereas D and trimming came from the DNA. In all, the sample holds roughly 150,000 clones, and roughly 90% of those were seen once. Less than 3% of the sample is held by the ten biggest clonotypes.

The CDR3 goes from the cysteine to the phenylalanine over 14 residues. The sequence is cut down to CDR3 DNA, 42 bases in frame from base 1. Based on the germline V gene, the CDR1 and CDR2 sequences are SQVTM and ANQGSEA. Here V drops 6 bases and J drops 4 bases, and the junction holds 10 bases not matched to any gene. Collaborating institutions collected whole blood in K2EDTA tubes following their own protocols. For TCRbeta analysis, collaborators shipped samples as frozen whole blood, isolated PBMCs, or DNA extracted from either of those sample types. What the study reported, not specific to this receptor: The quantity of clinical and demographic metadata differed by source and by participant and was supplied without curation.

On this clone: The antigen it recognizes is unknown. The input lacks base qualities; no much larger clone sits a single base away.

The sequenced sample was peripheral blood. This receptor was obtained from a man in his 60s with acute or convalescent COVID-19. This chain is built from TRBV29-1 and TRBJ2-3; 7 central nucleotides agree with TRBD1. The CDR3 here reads CSVRRQGGSDTQYF. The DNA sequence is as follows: TGCAGCGTCCGTCGACAGGGTGGTTCAGATACGCAGTATTTT.